The source of this TCR beta chain is a study of cytomegalovirus exposure and HLA in healthy donors. Study-wide findings and caveats: Listed as cytomegalovirus-associated were about 160 TCR beta chains.

Comments on this clone: Its antigen is unidentified.

TCRdb keeps only in-frame clones here, not all; method: immunoSEQ multiplex PCR. Here the sample spans tens of thousands of clones, approximately 95% being singletons. This CDR3 spans 14 amino acids. V shed 4 bases and J shed 4 bases, with 12 bases lying between them. CDR1 and CDR2 (germline): LGHNA, YSLEER. Sequenced sample: PBMCs. The V gene is TRBV4-3, the J gene TRBJ2-3, with D hard to call. The receptor's source is a woman younger than 30 in good health and CMV-seropositive. In DNA, the CDR3 is TGCGCCAGCAGCCTCTCCCTGAGCGCAGATACGCAGTATTTT. This encodes CASSLSLSADTQYF.